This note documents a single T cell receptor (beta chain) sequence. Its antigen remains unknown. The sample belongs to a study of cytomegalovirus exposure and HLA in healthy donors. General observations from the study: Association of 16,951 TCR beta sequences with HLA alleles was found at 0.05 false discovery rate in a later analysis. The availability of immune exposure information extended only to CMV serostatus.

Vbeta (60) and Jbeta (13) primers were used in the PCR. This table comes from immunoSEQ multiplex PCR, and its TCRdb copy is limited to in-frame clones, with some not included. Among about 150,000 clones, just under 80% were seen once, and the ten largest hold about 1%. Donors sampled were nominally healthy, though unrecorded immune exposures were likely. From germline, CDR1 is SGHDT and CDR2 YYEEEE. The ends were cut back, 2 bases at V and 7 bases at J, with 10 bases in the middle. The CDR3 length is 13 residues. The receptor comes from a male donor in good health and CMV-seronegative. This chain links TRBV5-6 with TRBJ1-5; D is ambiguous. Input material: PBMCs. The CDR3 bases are TGTGCCAGCAGCTTATCCCGGGAGCAGCCCCAGCATTTT. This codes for CASSLSREQPQHF.